Following are 22 T cell receptor beta chains from one sample sequenced in a study of blood T cell repertoires in COVID-19. Generated by immunoSEQ multiplex PCR, the TCRdb table keeps only in-frame clones and is missing some. The sample has tens of thousands of clones; just under 80% are singletons. The sequenced sample consisted of peripheral blood. These receptors were taken from an elderly man with acute or convalescent COVID-19.

The chain couples TRBV23-1 to TRBJ1-2; TRBD1 might be the D (5 bases). TRBV23-1 is noted as an ORF with a role that remains uncertain. This CDR3 contains 15 residues. Trimming cost V 0 bases and J 1 base, with 9 bases left between them. CDR3 sequence: CASSQSTGDNYGYTF. CDR3 DNA: TGCGCCAGCAGTCAATCGACGGGGGATAACTATGGCTACACCTTC.

Regarding this clone: Different DNA sequences within this sample yield the same CDR3. The chain has TRBV19 and TRBJ2-2; TRBD1 is a possible D gene (6 bases). CDR3 size: 14 residues. V was shortened by 5 bases and J by 13 bases, with 20 bases between the two germline ends. Per the germline V gene, CDR1 is LNHDA and CDR2 is SQIVND (reference sequence). The CDR3 protein is CASSSRGTPHGLFF. DNA for the CDR3: TGTGCCAGTAGTTCAAGGGGGACACCGCATGGGCTGTTTTTT. The complete variable domain, with remaining parts taken from reference TRBV19 and TRBJ2-2, reads DGGITQSPKYLFRKEGQNVTLSCEQNLNHDAMYWYRQDPGQGLRLIYYSQIVNDFQKGDIAEGYSVSREKKESFPLTVTSAQKNPTAFYLCASSSRGTPHGLFFGEGSRLTVL.

The rearrangement joins TRBV9 to TRBJ2-7; 7 positions agree with TRBD2. V was clipped by 9 bases and J by 0 bases; unmatched bases: 9. This CDR3 has 14 residues. CDR1 and CDR2 (germline): SGDLS, YYNGEE. As DNA, the CDR3 is TGTGCCACCTCACCGCTAGCGGACTCCTACGAGCAGTACTTC. Translating it yields CATSPLADSYEQYF.

V gene TRBV14 combines with J gene TRBJ1-2; weak D call: TRBD1 (5 bases). Trimming took 4 bases from V and 8 from J, leaving 8 bases between them. In germline, CDR1 is SGHDN, CDR2 FVKESK. The CDR3 consists of 11 residues. The CDR3 protein is CASSLTGGYTF. In DNA, the CDR3 is TGTGCCAGCAGCCTCACAGGAGGCTACACCTTC.

The chain couples TRBV12-3 or TRBV12-4 to TRBJ1-1; D remains ambiguous. The V end lost 7 bases, the J end lost 2 bases, and 5 bases lay between the germline ends. This CDR3 has 11 amino acids. DNA for the CDR3: TGTGCCAGCACCAAAAACACTGAAGCTTTCTTT. Protein product: CASTKNTEAFF.

The chain joins TRBV6-2 or TRBV6-3 to TRBJ2-2; TRBD1 matches at 7 bases. The V gene end was trimmed by 6 bases and the J gene end by 8 bases; junction bases not matched to a gene: 9. The germline gives CDR1 MNHEY, CDR2 SVGEGT. The CDR3 length is 14 residues. CDR3 amino acids: CASSPRQGTGELFF. In nucleotides, the CDR3 is TGTGCCAGCAGCCCCCGACAGGGAACGGGGGAGCTGTTTTTT.

The chain links TRBV19 to TRBJ2-3, with 7 positions matching TRBD1. Looked up from germline, CDR1 is LNHDA and CDR2 is SQIVND (reference sequence). The CDR3 length is 18 residues. After removal of 3 bases from V and 4 bases from J, the junction contained 16 bases not matched to a gene. The CDR3 DNA follows: TGTGCCAGTAGTATTAGGGGGCTGGGGCTCCTAAAATCAGATACGCAGTATTTT. This translates into CASSIRGLGLLKSDTQYF.

This clone was seen more than once but under ten times. The CDR3 loop reads CASSVVRGPTYEQYF. CDR3 DNA sequence: TGTGCCAGCAGTGTCGTCAGGGGACCCACCTACGAGCAGTACTTC. The chain carries TRBV2 and TRBJ2-7; TRBD1 might be the D (6 bases). This CDR3 has 15 residues. CDR1 SNHLY and CDR2 FYNNEI come from the germline V gene. The germline V and J ends were trimmed by 4 bases and 2 bases, with 15 bases remaining between them.

This sequence joins TRBV6-2 or TRBV6-3 and TRBJ2-5, with D possibly being TRBD2 (6 bases). Per germline, CDR1 MNHEY and CDR2 SVGEGT. This CDR3 has 12 residues. Trimming left V 4 bases short and J 5 bases short, with 8 bases between. CDR3 in amino acids: CASSSSGETQYF. For the CDR3, the DNA is TGTGCCAGCAGTTCGAGCGGGGAGACCCAGTACTTC.

This clone was seen a handful of times. The chain uses TRBV6-5 and TRBJ2-1; 7 bases are shared with TRBD1. The CDR3 spans 14 residues. Trimming took 7 bases from V and 6 from J; bases not matched to a gene: 9. Germline V gene lookup returns CDR1 MNHEY and CDR2 SVGAGI. The CDR3 loop reads CASKEPGQSNEQFF. CDR3 in DNA: TGTGCCAGCAAGGAGCCGGGACAGAGCAATGAGCAGTTCTTC.

The chain carries TRBV7-2 and TRBJ2-2; D is perhaps TRBD1 (5 bases). V was pared by 5 bases and J by 4 bases, with 11 bases between. The CDR3 totals 14 residues. The V gene's germline CDR1 is SGHTA and CDR2 FQGNSA. In DNA form, the CDR3 reads TGTGCCAGCAGCCAGAGACAGACCACCGGGGAGCTGTTTTTT. This translates into CASSQRQTTGELFF.

The chain employs TRBV3-1 (or the pseudogene TRBV3-2) and TRBJ2-1; 9 bases are a match to TRBD2. Germline CDR1 reads LGHDT; CDR2 reads YNNKEL (reference sequence). V shed 2 bases and J 6 bases; nucleotides not matched to a gene: 11. CDR3 length equals 17 residues. In DNA form, the CDR3 reads TGTGCCAGCAGCCAACCCCCCCTCGGCGGGGGGGCCAATGAGCAGTTCTTC. Its protein is CASSQPPLGGGANEQFF.

V usage is TRBV11-3 and J usage is TRBJ2-3; perhaps TRBD2 as D (6 bases). Looked up from germline, CDR1 is SGHNT and CDR2 is YENEEA. V was clipped by 1 base and J by 2 bases, with 10 bases between them. CDR3 length: 15 amino acids. The DNA of the CDR3 is TGTGCCAGCAGCTTAGGGGACTTTCACACAGATACGCAGTATTTT. Its translation: CASSLGDFHTDTQYF.

This rearrangement joins TRBV20-1 to TRBJ1-2; 8 bases match TRBD1. The CDR3 is 13 residues long. CDR1 is DFQATT and CDR2 is SNEGSKA in the germline V gene (reference sequence). V dropped 3 bases and J dropped 3; count of bases not matched to a gene: 3. The CDR3, as DNA: TGCAGTGCTAGTCACAGGGGGGACTATGGCTACACCTTC. It yields the protein CSASHRGDYGYTF.

The rearrangement joins TRBV19 to TRBJ2-6, with D tentatively TRBD1 (6 bases). The germline gives CDR1 LNHDA, CDR2 SQIVND (reference sequence). Trimming took 7 bases from V and 4 from J, leaving 17 bases between them. CDR3 size: 16 residues. The CDR3 reads CASIRQGIAGANVLTF. In nucleotides, the CDR3 is TGTGCCAGTATTAGGCAGGGGATCGCCGGGGCCAACGTCCTGACTTTC.

CDR3 sequence: CASSTTEIDKLFF. The DNA for the CDR3 is TGTGCCAGCAGCACCACAGAGATAGACAAACTGTTTTTT. The gene calls are TRBV5-6 and TRBJ1-4, with unresolved D. The germline gives CDR1 SGHDT, CDR2 YYEEEE. This CDR3 spans 13 amino acids. The ends were cut back, 4 bases at V and 11 bases at J, with 15 bases in the middle.

The chain employs TRBV4-3 and TRBJ1-2, with TRBD1 as a possible D gene (5 bases). Trimming took 0 bases from V and 4 from J, leaving 9 bases between them. This CDR3 contains 14 residues. The V gene's germline CDR1 is LGHNA and CDR2 YSLEER. This CDR3 is CASSQDGRGYGYTF. In nucleotides, the CDR3 is TGCGCCAGCAGCCAAGATGGAAGGGGCTATGGCTACACCTTC.

This chain uses TRBV5-5 with TRBJ2-1, with D unclear. The length of the CDR3 is 12 residues. Germline V gene sequence: CDR1 SGHKS, CDR2 YYEKEE (reference sequence). V lost 2 bases and J lost 5, with 5 bases in between. CDR3 sequence: CASSFTDNEQFF. The CDR3 bases are TGTGCCAGCAGCTTCACGGACAATGAGCAGTTCTTC.

The chain has TRBV5-5 and TRBJ1-1; possibly TRBD1 for D (6 bases). Germline V CDR1 and CDR2: SGHKS, YYEKEE (reference sequence). This CDR3 contains 16 residues. Trimming pared 4 bases from V and 1 base from J, leaving 17 bases between. CDR3: CASSQSYRTENTEAFF. The CDR3 DNA reads TGTGCCAGCAGCCAGTCATATAGGACAGAGAACACTGAAGCTTTCTTT.

The chain couples TRBV7-9 to TRBJ2-2, with D possibly matching TRBD1 (7 bases). Trimming took off 2 bases at V and 4 bases at J, with 11 bases between the two ends. This CDR3 is 15 amino acids long. In germline, CDR1 is SEHNR, CDR2 FQNEAQ (reference sequence). The CDR3 spells CASSLQGGSTGELFF. In DNA, the CDR3 is TGTGCCAGCAGCTTACAGGGGGGTAGCACCGGGGAGCTGTTTTTT.

The rearrangement joins TRBV2 to TRBJ2-2; TRBD2 agrees at 11 bases. The CDR3 consists of 15 residues. Trimming at V came to 5 bases and at J to 4 bases, leaving 3 bases not matched to a gene. From germline, CDR1 is SNHLY and CDR2 FYNNEI. The DNA of the CDR3 is TGTGCCAGCAGTTTTAGCGGGGGGGGCACCGGGGAGCTGTTTTTT. Encoded protein: CASSFSGGGTGELFF.

The V gene is TRBV7-9, the J gene TRBJ2-5; D is perhaps TRBD2 (5 bases). Germline-derived CDR1 and CDR2 are SEHNR and FQNEAQ (reference sequence). V was cut by 6 bases and J by 4 bases, with 9 bases left in between. The CDR3 is made up of 12 amino acids. The CDR3, as DNA: TGTGCCAGCAGATACGGAGGAGAGACCCAGTACTTC. It yields the protein CASRYGGETQYF.